This T cell receptor (beta chain) was captured by sequencing in a study of graft-versus-host responses after intestinal transplantation. Background on the study: The study gave all recipients anti-thymocyte globulin induction, then tacrolimus and steroids for about three years. Study-wide results and caveats: Investigators detected GvH clones in recipient marrow, with some emerging earlier in ileum or blood. High graft-versus-host to host-versus-graft clonal ratios were found in allografts of patients who had graft-donor T cell macrochimerism. Peak GvH clone levels in circulation were associated with early post-transplant HvG declines.

Libraries were prepared by immunoSEQ multiplex PCR; TCRdb keeps only in-frame clonotypes and omits some of them. The table lists tens of thousands of clones, around 85% of them singletons. This CDR3 spans 11 amino acids. The V gene's germline CDR1 is GTSNPN and CDR2 SVGIG (reference sequence). V shed 5 bases and J shed 4 bases, with 9 bases lying between them. A word on this clone: The antigen is undetermined.

The receptor's source is a human donor who received an intestinal transplant. This sequence joins TRBV30 and TRBJ2-7; perhaps TRBD1 as D (6 bases). The source material was unstimulated CD8+ T cells sorted from spleen or lymph node cells, sampled before intestinal transplant. The CDR3 DNA is TGTGCCTGGCCGACAGGATACGAGCAGTACTTC. Its protein product is CAWPTGYEQYF.